Listed below are T cell receptor beta chains from one sample, sequenced in a study of vaccination and CD4 T cells after COVID-19. Their antigens are not known. TCRdb re-analysed the PCR reads in MiXCR, keeping a single row per CDR3 protein. The sample yields about 14,000 distinct CDR3 sequences, roughly half seen once. Material: CD4+ T cells from blood, cultured in vitro. The receptor source for this set is a human donor who had recovered from COVID-19. CDR3s leave out the opening cysteine and the closing phenylalanine or tryptophan. Clone size appears in some rows only: once, few, many, or a class for an expanded clone.

J,size,V,CDR3
TRBJ2-3,.,TRBV20-1,SATETSGSLIDTQY
TRBJ1-2,few,TRBV6-2/TRBV6-3,ATADDRRSGYT
TRBJ2-7,.,TRBV20-1,SAPLTSGSYEQY
TRBJ2-3,.,TRBV28,ASIQGGPITDTQY
TRBJ2-3,few,TRBV9,ASNPSGNTDTQY
TRBJ2-1,.,TRBV7-2,ASSRTGGVYNEQF
TRBJ2-1,.,TRBV2,ASLVSSGSRPEQF
TRBJ1-5,.,TRBV20-1,SARGIGGREQPQH
TRBJ1-2,.,TRBV12-3/TRBV12-4,ASSSIGVLDYGYT
TRBJ1-2,few,TRBV28,ASSGGARDYGYT
TRBJ2-5,once,TRBV6-2/TRBV6-3,ASSYGQGDQETQY
TRBJ2-3,.,TRBV20-1,SARGGSSGDTQY
TRBJ1-5,.,TRBV19,ASSTQIRQPQH
TRBJ2-7,.,TRBV7-6,ASSSRLSGRGYEQY
TRBJ1-1,.,TRBV28,AAGNTEAF
TRBJ2-5,.,TRBV2,ASSYEETQY
TRBJ2-1,once,TRBV7-9,ASSFRTYEQF
TRBJ2-5,.,TRBV7-9,ASSRTVPQETQY
TRBJ2-3,.,TRBV27,ASSLSGVSTDTQY
TRBJ1-1,.,TRBV20-1,SPGTANTEAF
TRBJ2-3,.,TRBV24-1,ATSDFGSSTDTQY
TRBJ2-5,.,TRBV11-3,ASSLNSFQETQY
TRBJ2-3,.,TRBV6-2/TRBV6-3,ASSYTRGHEVDTQY
TRBJ1-1,.,TRBV5-1,ASSLGTGGLEAF
TRBJ1-1,.,TRBV6-5,ASSSRPGRGTEAF
TRBJ2-5,few,TRBV20-1,SARVASGMETQY
TRBJ1-2,.,TRBV20-1,SAPLGSGSGYGYT
TRBJ2-3,.,TRBV21-1,ASSKDSWQDRVRWSDTQY
TRBJ2-7,.,TRBV10-1,ASSVCPRRHDRGARYEQY
TRBJ2-2,.,TRBV7-2,ASSLWRDHGELF
TRBJ1-3,.,TRBV15,ATSSRKGAISGNTIY
TRBJ1-6,.,TRBV11-2,ASGPSSYNSPLH
TRBJ1-6,.,TRBV7-8,ASSLGTGVGRRNSPLH
TRBJ2-1,.,TRBV6-2/TRBV6-3,ASLPQGKGDEQF
TRBJ2-3,.,TRBV12-3/TRBV12-4,ASSFWGRGTDTQY
TRBJ2-1,.,TRBV20-1,SADREKKTSGEQF
TRBJ2-7,.,TRBV5-1,ASSLDDYEQY